This T cell receptor (beta chain) was retrieved from a study of graft-versus-host responses after intestinal transplantation. As for the study in general: All recipients got anti-thymocyte globulin induction, then tacrolimus and steroids for around three years.

TCRdb keeps only in-frame clones here, not all; method: immunoSEQ multiplex PCR. The sample has some 10,000 clones; just under 30% are singletons. The culture paired approximately 200,000 irradiated violet-dye-labeled stimulators with approximately 200,000 CFSE-labeled responders. This TCR was sampled from a human patient who received an intestinal transplant. Source: alloreactive CD4+ T cells from a mixed lymphocyte reaction culture, taken before intestinal transplant. The subset denotes: CFSE-low proliferating T cells sorted from approximately 6-day pre-transplant mixed lymphocyte reaction (GvH or HvG direction).

The CDR3 region has the DNA TGTGCCAGCAGAGCCGGGACAGACTACGAGCAGTACTTC. Translation gives CASRAGTDYEQYF. The rearrangement uses TRBV27 and TRBJ2-7, with 7 positions matching TRBD1. J was trimmed by 3 bases and V by 6 bases; bases with no gene match: 5. The germline CDR1 and CDR2 sequences are MNHEY and SMNVEV (reference sequence). The CDR3 has 13 residues.